The source of this T cell receptor (beta chain) is a study of control samples from healthy donors and cancer patients. The CDR3 sequence is 12 residues long. Trimming shortened V by 2 bases and J by 6 bases, and 7 bases separated the two germline ends. The V gene's germline CDR1 is MNHNS and CDR2 SASEGT. Profiling relied on immunoSEQ multiplex PCR, and the TCRdb table lists in-frame clones only, not all of them. The sample lists some 22,000 clones; roughly 84% were seen once. The chain employs TRBV6-1 and TRBJ1-2, with D unresolved. Sequenced material: PBMCs. The receptor's source is a man aged 55 to 70 with colorectal cancer. The CDR3 DNA reads TGTGCCAGCAGTGAAACCCGGGATGGCTACACCTTC. This codes for CASSETRDGYTF.